The rows below give T cell receptor beta chains drawn from one sample of a study of spatial heterogeneity in lung cancer. One entry per CDR3 protein, called by TCRdb with MiXCR from the 5' RACE reads. The top ten clones hold roughly 28% of a sample with about 38,000 distinct CDR3 sequences, 7.5% of them seen once. The specimen was PBMCs, collected at surgery. Every receptor here comes from a male donor with early-stage non-small cell lung cancer. Each CDR3 is given without its conserved first and last residue.

j_call | v_call | cdr3_aa
TRBJ2-5 | TRBV3-1 | ASSILAEETQY
TRBJ2-2 | TRBV7-2 | ASSLAGQVTGELF
TRBJ1-1 | TRBV6-6 | ASSYGTGGTEAF
TRBJ2-1 | TRBV20-1 | SARDYEGTPIGNEQF
TRBJ2-3 | TRBV19 | ASSIWGSGDTQY
TRBJ1-4 | TRBV25-1 | ASRGASWQGGEKLF
TRBJ1-1 | TRBV6-1 | ASSDLAGNTEAF
TRBJ2-5 | TRBV2 | ASRPTGGETQY
TRBJ2-5 | TRBV19 | ASSQSQETQY
TRBJ2-2 | TRBV2 | ASRGQGTGTGELF
TRBJ2-1 | TRBV24-1 | ATSDFDSGGSYNEQF
TRBJ2-4 | TRBV6-9 | ASSVDRAKNIQY
TRBJ2-1 | TRBV12-3/TRBV12-4 | ASSLQGSRNEQF
TRBJ1-2 | TRBV3-1 | ASSQDPRPVYYGYT
TRBJ2-3 | TRBV28 | ASSGVGPSSTDTQY
TRBJ2-3 | TRBV12-3/TRBV12-4 | ASSSTGSSRGNQY
TRBJ1-3 | TRBV28 | ASSRQSGNTIY
TRBJ1-2 | TRBV18 | ASSPPTDTYGYT
TRBJ1-1 | TRBV12-2 | ASRLGLGPEAF
TRBJ1-1 | TRBV7-6 | ASSGGNTEAF
TRBJ1-2 | TRBV6-6 | ASTSPRDRAYGYT
TRBJ2-1 | TRBV11-2 | ASSASTGSYNEQF
TRBJ2-1 | TRBV20-1 | SASPGTQFYNEQF
TRBJ2-7 | TRBV6-5 | ASISPTTYEQY
TRBJ1-1 | TRBV7-8 | ASSSPGQRSNEAF
TRBJ2-5 | TRBV20-1 | SASRGQVQETQY
TRBJ2-2 | TRBV6-2/TRBV6-3 | ASRGTGTLSGELF
TRBJ2-3 | TRBV19 | ASSEAGGTDTQY
TRBJ2-3 | TRBV7-2 | ASSSTGRSDTQY
TRBJ2-2 | TRBV2 | ASREQGAGELF
TRBJ2-3 | TRBV20-1 | SARAGTGGTDTQY
TRBJ1-1 | TRBV30 | AWSVYRGGIEAF
TRBJ2-5 | TRBV12-3/TRBV12-4 | ASSSLMETQY
TRBJ2-7 | TRBV6-1 | ASSSPGQGALYEQY
TRBJ2-1 | TRBV7-9 | ASSLYSDSYNEQF
TRBJ2-2 | TRBV20-1 | SASVRVNTGELF
TRBJ2-2 | TRBV20-1 | SAEGTSNTGELF
TRBJ1-2 | TRBV18 | ASSSGDRYGYT
TRBJ2-7 | TRBV6-5 | ASSDTPGGSFGGQY
TRBJ2-6 | TRBV6-2/TRBV6-3 | ASSYSEAAGANVLT
TRBJ2-3 | TRBV24-1 | ATSDSGTSTDTQY
TRBJ2-3 | TRBV5-4 | ASSLGPRIGTDTQY
TRBJ2-1 | TRBV20-1 | SALHREAGQF
TRBJ1-6 | TRBV12-3/TRBV12-4 | ASNQSRERSYNSPLH
TRBJ2-3 | TRBV12-3/TRBV12-4 | ASSSSTDTQY
TRBJ2-1 | TRBV11-2 | ASSFRTSGGYNEQF
TRBJ2-1 | TRBV7-2 | ASSPLRGRNEQF
TRBJ1-1 | TRBV6-5 | ASRDPNKNTEAF
TRBJ1-6 | TRBV10-3 | AISDRGQGTNSPLH
TRBJ2-1 | TRBV11-3 | ASSLVGVYNEQF
TRBJ2-3 | TRBV20-1 | SARLAGAGGTDTQY
TRBJ2-7 | TRBV7-8 | ASSLRVDSGGYEQY
TRBJ1-2 | TRBV18 | ASSPARDLGYGYT
TRBJ1-5 | TRBV19 | ASSIPGNQPQH
TRBJ2-7 | TRBV18 | ASSSNRDGLTPC
TRBJ1-4 | TRBV7-3 | ASRLLRGKANEKLF
TRBJ1-2 | TRBV15 | ATSRGQSANYGYT
TRBJ2-7 | TRBV30 | AWSVKNEQY
TRBJ1-5 | TRBV2 | ASRGHENQPQH